Listed below are T cell receptor beta chains from one sample, sequenced in a study of regulatory dendritic cells for organ transplantation. The method was immunoSEQ multiplex PCR; TCRdb's version includes in-frame clones alone and lacks a portion of them. In the table there are approximately 35,000 clones, 70% to 90% of which are singletons. The sample was naive CD4+ T cells from blood. Receptor source: a human donor in good health. The CDR3 runs from the conserved cysteine through the conserved F or W. D genes are given only for firm matches. The size field is filled for only some rows; it gives once, few, many or a size class.

V gene: TRBV10-3
D gene: TRBD2
clone size: once
J gene: TRBJ2-7
CDR3 DNA: TGTGCCATCAGTGAGTCACCTCCGGGACTAGCGGGACCCTACGAGCAGTACTTC
CDR3 protein: CAISESPPGLAGPYEQYF

V gene: TRBV4-2
D gene: .
clone size: .
J gene: TRBJ2-5
CDR3 DNA: TGTGCCAGCAGCCAAGATTCCCCGGGAGTGGGAGAGACCCAGTACTTC
CDR3 protein: CASSQDSPGVGETQYF

V gene: TRBV29-1
D gene: .
clone size: .
J gene: TRBJ1-3
CDR3 DNA: TGCAGCGTTGAATCCGGAGGGGGAAACACCATATATTTT
CDR3 protein: CSVESGGGNTIYF

V gene: TRBV9
D gene: TRBD2
clone size: .
J gene: TRBJ2-5
CDR3 DNA: TGTGCCAGCAGCTCCCCAGTTTTCTGGGGGGGAGAGACCCAGTACTTC
CDR3 protein: CASSSPVFWGGETQYF

V gene: TRBV7-8
D gene: TRBD1
clone size: .
J gene: TRBJ2-1
CDR3 DNA: TGTGCCAGCAGCTCCGAGGGGGCGGCCACACGCTCCTACAATGAGCAGTTCTTC
CDR3 protein: CASSSEGAATRSYNEQFF

V gene: TRBV21-1
D gene: .
clone size: .
J gene: TRBJ1-5
CDR3 DNA: TGTGCCAGCAGCAAAGGCAGGGGGAGGGACAATCAGCCCCAGCATTTT
CDR3 protein: CASSKGRGRDNQPQHF

V gene: TRBV5-4
D gene: .
clone size: .
J gene: TRBJ2-3
CDR3 DNA: TGTGCCAGCAGCTTGGTCGAGGCCCCCACAGATACGCAGTATTTT
CDR3 protein: CASSLVEAPTDTQYF

V gene: TRBV27
D gene: .
clone size: few
J gene: TRBJ2-1
CDR3 DNA: TGTGCCAGCAGTACTCAAGGCTCACTTTTCTACAATGAGCAGTTCTTC
CDR3 protein: CASSTQGSLFYNEQFF

V gene: TRBV10-2
D gene: .
clone size: .
J gene: TRBJ1-1
CDR3 DNA: TGCGCCAGCAGTGACCGGACAAAAATAAGGACTGAAGCTTTCTTT
CDR3 protein: CASSDRTKIRTEAFF

V gene: TRBV5-6
D gene: .
clone size: .
J gene: TRBJ1-4
CDR3 DNA: TGTGCCAGCAGCTTGACGGCAACTAATGAAAAACTGTTTTTT
CDR3 protein: CASSLTATNEKLFF

V gene: TRBV4-1
D gene: .
clone size: .
J gene: TRBJ1-1
CDR3 DNA: TGCGCCAGCAGCCAAGAACGATGGGGCACGAACACTGAAGCTTTCTTT
CDR3 protein: CASSQERWGTNTEAFF

V gene: TRBV7-9
D gene: .
clone size: .
J gene: TRBJ1-5
CDR3 DNA: TGTGCCAGCAGCTTAGCGGGGGACCAGCCCCAGCATTTT
CDR3 protein: CASSLAGDQPQHF

V gene: TRBV28
D gene: .
clone size: .
J gene: TRBJ1-2
CDR3 DNA: TGTGCCAGCAGAGGACAAATCTATGGCTACACCTTC
CDR3 protein: CASRGQIYGYTF

V gene: TRBV18
D gene: TRBD2
clone size: once
J gene: TRBJ2-7
CDR3 DNA: TGTGCCAGCTCACCCCTAGCGGGGGGGAACGAGCAGTACTTC
CDR3 protein: CASSPLAGGNEQYF

V gene: TRBV28
D gene: .
clone size: .
J gene: TRBJ2-3
CDR3 DNA: TGTGCCAGCAGTCCACAGGCCCGAGGTACGCAGTATTTT
CDR3 protein: CASSPQARGTQYF

V gene: TRBV10-3
D gene: TRBD1
clone size: .
J gene: TRBJ2-7
CDR3 DNA: TGTGCCATCAGTAGGGACAGGGAGCAGTACTTC
CDR3 protein: CAISRDREQYF

V gene: TRBV11-1
D gene: .
clone size: .
J gene: TRBJ1-1
CDR3 DNA: TGTGCCAGCAGCTTTCAGGGCTTGTCTTTCTTT
CDR3 protein: CASSFQGLSFF

V gene: TRBV9
D gene: TRBD2
clone size: .
J gene: TRBJ2-3
CDR3 DNA: TGTGCCAGCAGCGCGGCGGGAGGGTGGGCAGATACGCAGTATTTT
CDR3 protein: CASSAAGGWADTQYF

V gene: TRBV6-5
D gene: TRBD1
clone size: .
J gene: TRBJ1-2
CDR3 DNA: TGTGCCAGCAGGCGACAGGGATCCTATGGCTACACCTTC
CDR3 protein: CASRRQGSYGYTF

V gene: TRBV7-2
D gene: .
clone size: few
J gene: TRBJ1-1
CDR3 DNA: TGTGCCAGCAGCTTAGTCCCCGAAATGGGGAACACTGAAGCTTTCTTT
CDR3 protein: CASSLVPEMGNTEAFF

V gene: TRBV18
D gene: .
clone size: .
J gene: TRBJ2-7
CDR3 DNA: TGTGCCAGCTCACTCGGTTCCGCCTACGAGCAGTACTTC
CDR3 protein: CASSLGSAYEQYF

V gene: TRBV9
D gene: .
clone size: .
J gene: TRBJ1-6
CDR3 DNA: TGTGCCAGCAGCGTTGGATCCTATAATTCACCCCTCCACTTT
CDR3 protein: CASSVGSYNSPLHF